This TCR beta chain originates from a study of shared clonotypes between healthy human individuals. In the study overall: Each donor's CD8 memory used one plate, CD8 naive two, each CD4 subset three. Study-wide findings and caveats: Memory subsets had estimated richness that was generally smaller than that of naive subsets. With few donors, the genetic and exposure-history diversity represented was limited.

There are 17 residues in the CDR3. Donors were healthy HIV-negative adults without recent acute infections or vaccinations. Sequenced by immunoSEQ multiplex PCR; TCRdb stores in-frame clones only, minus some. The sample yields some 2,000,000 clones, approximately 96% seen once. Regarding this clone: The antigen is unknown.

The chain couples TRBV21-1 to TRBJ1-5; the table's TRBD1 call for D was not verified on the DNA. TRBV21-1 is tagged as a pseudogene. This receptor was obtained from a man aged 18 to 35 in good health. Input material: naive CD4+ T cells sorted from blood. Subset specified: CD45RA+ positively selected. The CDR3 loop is CASSKSTGGGSNQPQHF. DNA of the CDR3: TGTGCCAGCAGCAAATCCACAGGGGGAGGTAGCAATCAGCCCCAGCATTTT.